This T cell receptor beta chain was captured by sequencing in a study of T cell responses to AZD1222 COVID-19 vaccine. Findings and caveats of the study: Donors skewed white British and female; clonal diversity was possibly underestimated.

The table came from immunoSEQ multiplex PCR; TCRdb's copy has only in-frame clones and leaves some out. The profile shows about 140,000 clones, roughly 90% of them singletons. The junction had 9 bases not matched to a gene; V was cut back by 2 bases and J by 4 bases. Germline lookup yields CDR1 SNHLY and CDR2 FYNNEI. This CDR3 is built from 16 residues. Concerning this clone: Its antigen is currently unknown.

The clonotype comes from an adult in good health. This sample comprised peripheral blood, obtained on day 0 of AZD1222 vaccination. V usage is TRBV2 and J usage is TRBJ2-5, with 8 bases aligning to TRBD1. The CDR3: CASSELGAGGLETQYF. As DNA, the CDR3 is TGTGCCAGCAGTGAATTGGGCGCAGGGGGCTTAGAGACCCAGTACTTC.